A selection of T cell receptor beta chains follows, all from one sample in a study of T cell repertoires in aging, cancer and after chemotherapy. TCRdb recomputed calls from the multiplex PCR reads with MiXCR, one row per CDR3 protein. The top ten clones hold around 27% of a sample with several thousand distinct CDR3 sequences, around 65% of them seen once. The sample consisted of blood. These TCRs come from a human donor with a solid tumor. Both conserved end residues are part of each CDR3. D genes are given only for firm matches. Only some rows state a clone size, as once, few, many or a class for expanded clones.

V	size	J	D	length	CDR3	DNA
TRBV18	NA	TRBJ1-2	NA	19	CASSPAADQLAILAYGYTF	TGTGCCAGCTCACCCGCGGCTGATCAGCTCGCGATTCTCGCCTATGGCTACACCTTC
TRBV19	NA	TRBJ2-1	TRBD2	14	CASSILLAGNEQFF	TGTGCCAGTAGTATCCTCCTAGCGGGGAATGAGCAGTTCTTC
TRBV5-8	NA	TRBJ1-5	NA	13	CASSRGLMGPQHF	TGTGCCAGCAGCAGGGGGTTAATGGGGCCCCAGCATTTT
TRBV29-1	NA	TRBJ2-5	TRBD1	12	CSGDGQGPTQYF	TGCAGCGGGGACGGACAGGGGCCAACCCAGTACTTC
TRBV11-2	NA	TRBJ2-5	NA	12	CASSLEAKTQYF	TGTGCCAGCAGCTTAGAGGCGAAGACCCAGTACTTC
TRBV29-1	few	TRBJ2-7	NA	15	CSVGPSGRGSYEQYF	TGCAGCGTTGGCCCCTCTGGCAGGGGTAGCTACGAGCAGTACTTC
TRBV5-4	once	TRBJ1-1	NA	12	CASRGPNTEAFF	TGTGCCAGCAGGGGGCCGAACACTGAAGCTTTCTTT
TRBV6-1	few	TRBJ2-7	NA	12	CASRSQGYEQYF	TGTGCCAGCAGGTCCCAGGGCTACGAGCAGTACTTC
TRBV19	NA	TRBJ2-1	TRBD2	14	CASIGPRESHEQFF	TGTGCCAGTATTGGGCCGCGGGAGTCGCATGAGCAGTTCTTC
TRBV27	NA	TRBJ2-6	NA	15	CASSLSGSGANVLTF	TGTGCCAGCAGTTTATCAGGCTCTGGGGCCAACGTCCTGACTTTC
TRBV19	NA	TRBJ1-1	NA	15	CASSISGAWRSEAFF	TGTGCCAGTAGCATTAGCGGGGCCTGGAGGAGTGAAGCTTTCTTT
TRBV6-5	NA	TRBJ2-7	TRBD2	13	CATGGGFPYEQYF	TGTGCCACCGGCGGGGGATTCCCCTACGAGCAGTACTTC
TRBV6-1	NA	TRBJ2-2	NA	17	CASSRGPPRYYTGELFF	TGTGCCAGCAGCCGAGGACCGCCCAGATACTACACCGGGGAGCTGTTTTTT
TRBV30	few	TRBJ1-1	TRBD1	11	CACPGGSEAFF	TGTGCCTGCCCAGGGGGCTCTGAAGCTTTCTTT
TRBV12-3/TRBV12-4	few	TRBJ2-7	TRBD1	14	CASSLGTGPYEQYF	TGTGCCAGCAGTTTAGGGACAGGCCCCTACGAGCAGTACTTC
TRBV29-1	NA	TRBJ2-6	NA	14	CSVGDFSGANVLTF	TGCAGCGTTGGGGATTTCTCTGGGGCCAACGTCCTGACTTTC
TRBV12-3/TRBV12-4	NA	TRBJ1-2	NA	11	CASSLGNGYTF	TGTGCCAGCAGTTTGGGGAACGGCTACACCTTC
TRBV5-1	NA	TRBJ2-4	TRBD2	16	CASSWTLAVAKNIQYF	TGCGCCAGCAGCTGGACCCTAGCGGTAGCCAAAAACATTCAGTACTTC